This entry describes one TCR beta chain. Antigen specificity is unknown. Those who donated were healthy bone marrow donors. This sample is drawn from a study of cytomegalovirus exposure and HLA in healthy donors. General study points: In a later analysis, parvovirus B19, influenza, CMV and Epstein-Barr virus appeared linked to several top co-occurrence clusters. Most subjects' HLA-A and HLA-B alleles were reportedly predicted from TCR beta sequences.

60 Vbeta and 13 Jbeta primers were used in PCR. Profiled with immunoSEQ multiplex PCR; TCRdb holds only in-frame clones, not every one. The sample lists 170,000 or so clones; less than 90% were seen once. With V trimmed by 10 bases and J by 6 bases, 3 bases remained unmatched. The CDR3 covers 11 residues. CDR1 is LNHDA, CDR2 SQIVND, per germline (reference sequence). Sequencing input: PBMCs. The origin of this receptor is a man aged 18 to 30 in good health and CMV-seronegative. The gene calls are TRBV19 and TRBJ2-1, with 7 nucleotides matching TRBD2. The CDR3: CAIWGGNEQFF. The CDR3 DNA sequence: TGTGCCATTTGGGGGGGCAATGAGCAGTTCTTC. The variable domain in full, with the rest retrieved from reference TRBV19 and TRBJ2-1, is DGGITQSPKYLFRKEGQNVTLSCEQNLNHDAMYWYRQDPGQGLRLIYYSQIVNDFQKGDIAEGYSVSREKKESFPLTVTSAQKNPTAFYLCAIWGGNEQFFGPGTRLTVL.